This T cell receptor beta chain appears in the sequencing data of a study of T cells in Graves' hyperthyroidism and ophthalmopathy. Germline lookup yields CDR1 MDHEN and CDR2 SYDVKM. The V segment lost 1 base and the J segment 6 bases; nucleotides outside the gene matches: 9. The CDR3 length is 15 residues. TCR beta CDR3 regions were amplified from RNA transcripts. With the HTBI primer set, the TCR CDR3 went through a first round of RT-PCR. MiXCR was run by TCRdb on the multiplex PCR reads, yielding one entry per CDR3 protein. There are about 180,000 distinct CDR3 sequences in the sample; over 15% occur only once, and about 29% lies in the top ten.

V and J are TRBV28 and TRBJ2-7; 7 nucleotides line up with TRBD1. The sample comprised blood. The TCR comes from a woman aged 50 to 60 with Graves' hyperthyroidism. CDR3 loop: CASSLSPGQSGEQYF. In DNA form, the CDR3 reads TGTGCCAGCAGTTTATCTCCGGGACAGTCGGGCGAGCAGTACTTC.